The present T cell receptor beta chain was sequenced within a study of patients and donors after allogeneic stem cell transplantation. Trimming removed 5 bases from V and 4 bases from J, with 2 bases in between. CDR3 length: 11 amino acids. Germline V gene lookup returns CDR1 MNHEY and CDR2 SMNVEV (reference sequence). MiXCR, applied by TCRdb to the RT-PCR reads, yields one record per CDR3 protein. The sample has roughly 140,000 distinct CDR3 sequences; approximately 37% are singletons. The sequence was obtained from a human donor who was either an allogeneic HSCT recipient or a stem cell or donor lymphocyte infusion donor (not recorded which). It is not recorded whose cells these are; they may come from a transplant donor. Source material: blood, either unsorted or a sorted T cell fraction (not recorded which). The chain employs TRBV27 and TRBJ2-2; no firm D call. The CDR3 reads CASSTTGELFF. The CDR3 coding sequence is TGTGCCAGCAGTACCACCGGGGAGCTGTTTTTT.